Below, 2 T cell receptor beta chains from the same sample are listed, as sequenced in a study of control samples from healthy donors and cancer patients. The method was immunoSEQ multiplex PCR; TCRdb's version includes in-frame clones alone and lacks a portion of them. The repertoire consists of roughly 99,000 clones, with 82% occurring once and the leading ten covering 2% to 2.5%. The sequenced sample consisted of blood. These receptors originate from a man aged 55 to 70 in good health.

V is TRBV5-1 and J is TRBJ2-1; D ambiguous. CDR1 is SGHRS, CDR2 YFSETQ, per germline. V lost 1 base and J lost 7, with 3 bases in between. This CDR3 contains 11 residues. CDR3 sequence reads: CASSLSNEQFF. As DNA, the CDR3 is TGCGCCAGCAGCTTGTCTAATGAGCAGTTCTTC.

This clone came up a few times. This chain links TRBV19 with TRBJ1-1; the match to TRBD1 covers 7 bases. The CDR3 sequence is 14 residues long. The germline V gene encodes CDR1 LNHDA and CDR2 SQIVND (reference sequence). V gave up 9 bases and J gave up 4 bases; unmatched junction bases: 11. Written as DNA, the CDR3 is TGTGCCAGCTCTCGACAGGGTTTCAGCACTGAAGCTTTCTTT. This codes for CASSRQGFSTEAFF.